This T cell receptor (beta chain) was sequenced during a study of siplizumab effects on memory and regulatory T cells (dated by TCRdb to the late 2010s). In terms of the full investigation: The effect of the anti-CD2 antibody siplizumab on alloreactive T-cell subsets was examined in allogeneic mixed lymphocyte reactions constructed from human PBMCs. Results and caveats for the whole study, not just this receptor: No functional confirmation was obtained for the suppressive function of proliferating Tregs from siplizumab cultures. Roughly 75-97% of proliferating CD4+ or CD8+ clones could not be assigned a naive or memory phenotype. Greater diversity appeared to be present in unstimulated naive T cells than in memory T cells, and a substantial contribution to the alloresponse seemed to be made by naive cells. Among mappable alloreactive CD4+ clones, an average Treg-derived fraction of over 60% was observed with siplizumab, compared with 25% to 30% in control reactions. The cumulative frequency of alloreactive sequences traceable to unstimulated CD4+ memory T cells was significantly reduced by siplizumab. Sequences below about 10^-5 frequency were poorly captured, so only a minor fraction of alloreactive clones could be mapped to unstimulated subsets.

Unstimulated CD4+ memory cells were also sequenced in three donor pairs, together with CD4+ naive, CD8+ TEMRA, CD8+ naive and CD8+ effector memory subsets. TCRbeta CDR3 sequencing was performed on sorted unstimulated T cells and on proliferating T cells recovered from mixed lymphocyte reactions. Fresh whole blood from approximately ten HLA-typed healthy donors was used to isolate PBMCs. Remarks on this clone: Its antigen remains undetermined. Per-nucleotide qualities are absent, and no much larger clonotype sits a single base away.

The CDR3 measures 14 amino acids from cysteine to phenylalanine. Of the read, only the CDR3 DNA is kept; its 42 bases are in frame from base 1. The junction carries 9 bases between V and J, which are trimmed by 1 base and 8 bases respectively. CDR1 SGHVS and CDR2 FNYEAQ are derived from the germline V gene. Library preparation employed the immunoSEQ multiplex PCR assay. The deep sequencing platform assayed about 90,000 TCR templates per sample. Genomic DNA extracted from sorted T cells was used for TCRbeta CDR3 sequencing. The paper's processing steps were these. The R programming language was used for clonal analysis of TCRbeta CDR3 data. Comparing unstimulated samples against CFSE-low samples taken after the reaction was how alloreactive CD4+ and CD8+ clones were defined. Alloreactive CD4+ clones were assigned to regulatory or non-regulatory origin by matching sequences to sorted unstimulated Treg and non-Treg repertoires. TCRdb holds this immuneACCESS table with in-frame rearrangements only. Some clones are missing; in checked studies, unresolved V genes explain under half, and the rest has no known cause. V and J calls and clone size are given by that table; D and trimming were obtained from the DNA. Across this sample there are some 100,000 clones, with about 96% seen only once. Around 0.031% of the sample comes from the top ten.

The sequence came from a human donor in good health. The rearranged chain carries TRBV7-6 and TRBJ1-6; TRBD1 is a possible D gene, resting on 5 matching bases. The sample taken for sequencing was naive CD4+ T cells sorted from blood. This sample's cell subset or site label indicates: unstimulated naive T cells. In nucleotide form, the sequence is TGTGCCAGCAGCTTAGTGCCAGGGTATTCACCCCTCCACTTT. The resulting protein is CASSLVPGYSPLHF.